These T cell receptor beta chains were read from a single sample in a study of identical twins. TCRdb re-analysed the 5' RACE reads in MiXCR, keeping a single row per CDR3 protein. The sample lists 450,000 or so distinct CDR3 sequences, 14% seen once, with 0.95% to 1% in the top ten. The sample was also reused in another study, on yellow fever vaccine responses in identical twins.

What was sequenced was CD4+ T cells sorted from blood. The origin of the receptors is a woman in her late teens or twenties in good health. The CDR3 runs from the conserved cysteine through the conserved F or W. The D gene is left open where the match is weak. The size entry is marked missing in some rows and otherwise reads once, few, many or a size class.

clone_size	v_call	j_call	d_call	cdr3_aa	cdr3_nt
few	TRBV28	TRBJ1-1	TRBD1	CASRPRQGARGTEAFF	TGTGCCAGCAGACCACGACAGGGGGCGCGAGGAACTGAAGCTTTCTTT
few	TRBV19	TRBJ1-5	TRBD1	CASSTRWRGLGNQPQHF	TGTGCCAGTAGTACCCGGTGGAGGGGGCTTGGCAATCAGCCCCAGCATTTT
few	TRBV12-3/TRBV12-4	TRBJ1-1	TRBD1	CASSPGQGGTEAFF	TGTGCCAGCAGTCCAGGACAGGGTGGAACTGAAGCTTTCTTT
many	TRBV12-3/TRBV12-4	TRBJ2-5	NA	CASSSSRGHQETQYF	TGTGCCAGCAGTTCCTCAAGGGGCCATCAAGAGACCCAGTACTTC
few	TRBV10-3	TRBJ2-3	TRBD2	CAIRASGRTTDTQYF	TGTGCCATCAGGGCCAGCGGGAGGACCACAGATACGCAGTATTTT
many	TRBV7-2	TRBJ2-2	TRBD1	CASRRQGSTGELFF	TGTGCCAGCAGAAGACAGGGTAGCACCGGGGAGCTGTTTTTT
few	TRBV5-1	TRBJ2-7	NA	CASSLGGGGGVYEQYF	TGCGCCAGCAGCTTGGGTGGCGGGGGCGGTGTCTACGAGCAGTACTTC
NA	TRBV6-5	TRBJ2-2	NA	CASSYSRAANTGELFF	TGTGCCAGCAGTTATTCCCGGGCAGCGAACACCGGGGAGCTGTTTTTT
NA	TRBV6-1	TRBJ1-2	NA	CASSEAGLGYTF	TGTGCCAGCAGTGAAGCAGGGCTGGGCTACACCTTC
NA	TRBV27	TRBJ1-4	NA	CASSLAGLATNEKLFF	TGTGCCAGCAGTTTGGCAGGCCTAGCAACTAATGAAAAACTGTTTTTT
few	TRBV29-1	TRBJ2-3	NA	CSVGSTTDTQYF	TGCAGCGTTGGGTCCACCACAGATACGCAGTATTTT
many	TRBV10-3	TRBJ2-7	TRBD1	CAISLTGGSYEQYF	TGTGCCATCAGCCTGACAGGGGGTTCCTACGAGCAGTACTTC
few	TRBV2	TRBJ2-7	NA	CASSPGPPAVEQYF	TGTGCCAGCAGCCCGGGACCACCCGCAGTCGAGCAGTACTTC
few	TRBV7-2	TRBJ2-3	NA	CASSPGPLGDTQYF	TGTGCCAGCAGCCCGGGACCCCTAGGCGATACGCAGTATTTT
NA	TRBV20-1	TRBJ2-5	NA	CSARDQGLATIETQYF	TGCAGTGCTAGAGATCAAGGGTTGGCCACCATAGAGACCCAGTACTTC
few	TRBV28	TRBJ1-2	NA	CASSSWTVQRYTF	TGTGCCAGCAGTTCCTGGACAGTTCAGCGCTACACCTTC
few	TRBV12-5	TRBJ2-2	TRBD2	CASGLVLAGNTGELFF	TGTGCTAGTGGTTTGGTACTAGCGGGCAACACCGGGGAGCTGTTTTTT
NA	TRBV28	TRBJ1-3	NA	CASRGDTIYF	TGTGCCAGCAGGGGAGACACCATATATTTT
many	TRBV28	TRBJ2-3	TRBD1	CASRGQGSTDTQYF	TGTGCCAGCAGAGGACAGGGGAGCACAGATACGCAGTATTTT
NA	TRBV28	TRBJ2-4	TRBD2	CASRPGGAAGQYF	TGTGCCAGCAGACCGGGGGGGGCGGCCGGCCAGTACTTC
NA	TRBV7-3	TRBJ2-1	TRBD2	CASSRTSGGFRSYNEQFF	TGTGCCAGCAGCCGGACTAGCGGGGGGTTCAGGTCCTACAATGAGCAGTTCTTC
NA	TRBV4-1	TRBJ2-1	NA	CASSQVGAKRLEQFF	TGCGCCAGCAGCCAAGTGGGGGCCAAAAGGTTGGAGCAGTTCTTC
NA	TRBV13	TRBJ2-2	NA	CASSPGLRPGELFF	TGTGCCAGCAGCCCAGGGCTCCGCCCCGGGGAGCTGTTTTTT